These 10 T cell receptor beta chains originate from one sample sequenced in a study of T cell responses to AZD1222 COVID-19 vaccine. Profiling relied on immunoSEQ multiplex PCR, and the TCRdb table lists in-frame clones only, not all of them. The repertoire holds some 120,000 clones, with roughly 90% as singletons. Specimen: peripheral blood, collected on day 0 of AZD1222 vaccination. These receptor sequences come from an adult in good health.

The CDR3 DNA reads as TGTGCCAGCAGGGCGGGACAGAACACTGAAGCTTTCTTT. Translated: CASRAGQNTEAFF. The chain combines TRBV6-5 with TRBJ1-1, with TRBD1 as a possible D gene (6 bases). The V gene lost 6 bases and the J gene lost 1 base, with 9 bases spanning the gap. Germline V CDR1 and CDR2: MNHEY, SVGAGI. The CDR3 contains 13 residues.

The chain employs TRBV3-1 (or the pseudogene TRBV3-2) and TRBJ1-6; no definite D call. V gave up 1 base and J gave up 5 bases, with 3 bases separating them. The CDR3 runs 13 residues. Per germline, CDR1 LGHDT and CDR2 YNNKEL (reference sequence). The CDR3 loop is CASSQGDNSPLHF. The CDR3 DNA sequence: TGTGCCAGCAGCCAAGGCGATAATTCACCCCTCCACTTT.

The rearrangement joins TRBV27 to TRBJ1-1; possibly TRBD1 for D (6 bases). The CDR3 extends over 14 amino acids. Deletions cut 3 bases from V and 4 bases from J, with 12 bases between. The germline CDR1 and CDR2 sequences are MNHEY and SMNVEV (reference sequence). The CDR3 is CASSLGGRLTEAFF. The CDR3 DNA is TGTGCCAGCAGTTTGGGGGGGCGGCTCACTGAAGCTTTCTTT.

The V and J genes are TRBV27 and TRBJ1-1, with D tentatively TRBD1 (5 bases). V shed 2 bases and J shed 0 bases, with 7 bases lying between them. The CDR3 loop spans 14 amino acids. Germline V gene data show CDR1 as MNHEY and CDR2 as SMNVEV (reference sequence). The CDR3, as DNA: TGTGCCAGCAGTTTAGGGGCAGTGAACACTGAAGCTTTCTTT. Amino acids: CASSLGAVNTEAFF.

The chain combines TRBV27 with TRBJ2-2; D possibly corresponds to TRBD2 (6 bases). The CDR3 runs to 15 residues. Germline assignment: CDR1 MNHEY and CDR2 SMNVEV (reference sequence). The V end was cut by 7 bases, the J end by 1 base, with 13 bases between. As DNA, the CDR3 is TGTGCCAGCACTGCGGGACTCTTGAACACCGGGGAGCTGTTTTTT. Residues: CASTAGLLNTGELFF.

The CDR3 loop reads CASSQTGGRGANVLTF. The CDR3 region has the DNA TGTGCCAGCAGCCAGACAGGGGGGCGAGGGGCCAACGTCCTGACTTTC. This sequence joins TRBV16 and TRBJ2-6; 9 bases line up with TRBD1. This CDR3 has 16 residues. Trimming cost V 3 bases and J 4 bases; bases outside gene matches: 4. Germline assignment: CDR1 KGHSY and CDR2 FQNENV.

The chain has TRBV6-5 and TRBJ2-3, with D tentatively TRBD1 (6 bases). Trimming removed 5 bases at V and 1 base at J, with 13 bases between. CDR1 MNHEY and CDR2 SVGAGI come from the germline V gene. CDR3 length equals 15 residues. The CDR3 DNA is TGTGCCAGCAGTCCCTTCAGGGGAGGCACAGATACGCAGTATTTT. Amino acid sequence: CASSPFRGGTDTQYF.

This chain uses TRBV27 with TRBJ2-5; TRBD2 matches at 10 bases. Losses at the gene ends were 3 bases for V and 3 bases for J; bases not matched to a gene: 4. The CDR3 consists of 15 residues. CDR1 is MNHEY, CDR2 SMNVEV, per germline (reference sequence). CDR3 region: CASSFWTSGKETQYF. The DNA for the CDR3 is TGTGCCAGCAGTTTTTGGACTAGCGGCAAAGAGACCCAGTACTTC.

This CDR3 is CASSLGQPNSPLHF. In nucleotides, the CDR3 is TGTGCCAGCAGCCTGGGACAGCCAAATTCACCCCTCCACTTT. The chain is built from TRBV6-5 and TRBJ1-6, with 7 nucleotides matching TRBD1. The V segment lost 6 bases and the J segment 7 bases; nucleotides outside the gene matches: 6. Germline CDR1 reads MNHEY; CDR2 reads SVGAGI. The length of the CDR3 is 14 residues.

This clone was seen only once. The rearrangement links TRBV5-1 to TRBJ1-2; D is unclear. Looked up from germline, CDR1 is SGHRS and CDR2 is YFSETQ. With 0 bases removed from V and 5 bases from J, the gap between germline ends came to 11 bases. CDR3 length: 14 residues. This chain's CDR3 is CASSLGPGPYGYTF. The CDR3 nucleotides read TGCGCCAGCAGCTTGGGCCCTGGGCCTTATGGCTACACCTTC.